The 15 T cell receptor beta chains reported below all come from one sample, sequenced in a study of T cell responses to AZD1222 COVID-19 vaccine. Only in-frame clones appear in the TCRdb table, and some are missing; sequencing was by immunoSEQ multiplex PCR. The sample lists about 180,000 clones; approximately 92% were seen once. The source was peripheral blood, collected on day 0 of AZD1222 vaccination. All receptors derive from an adult in good health.

This clone appeared a single time. CDR3 in DNA: TGCGCCAGCAGTGTTCGTCTCAGCTTACAGGGGGTTTCCTACGAGCAGTACTTC. Protein: CASSVRLSLQGVSYEQYF. This chain links TRBV10-1 with TRBJ2-7; the match to TRBD1 covers 8 bases. The CDR3 extends over 18 amino acids. Per the germline V gene, CDR1 is WNHNN and CDR2 is SYGVQD (reference sequence). The ends lost 4 bases at V and 1 base at J; junction bases unmatched: 15.

The V and J genes are TRBV10-1 and TRBJ1-2; D call uncertain. Trimming pared 0 bases from V and 6 bases from J, leaving 8 bases between. Looked up from germline, CDR1 is WNHNN and CDR2 is SYGVQD (reference sequence). CDR3 size: 13 residues. The CDR3 spells CASSESWADGYTF. The CDR3 DNA sequence: TGCGCCAGCAGTGAGTCATGGGCGGATGGCTACACCTTC.

The gene calls are TRBV18 and TRBJ2-2, with 9 positions matching TRBD1. The CDR3 is 15 amino acids. Losses at the gene ends were 4 bases for V and 3 bases for J; bases not matched to a gene: 3. Looked up from germline, CDR1 is KGHSH and CDR2 is LQKENI. CDR3 sequence: CASSLRQGDTGELFF. CDR3 in DNA: TGTGCCAGCTCACTAAGACAGGGGGACACCGGGGAGCTGTTTTTT.

CDR3 amino acids: CASSRGEPRSEQFF. The CDR3 bases are TGTGCCAGCAGCCGGGGGGAGCCGAGGAGTGAGCAGTTCTTC. V and J are TRBV14 and TRBJ2-1, with D maybe TRBD2 (6 bases). This CDR3 spans 14 amino acids. From germline, CDR1 is SGHDN and CDR2 FVKESK. The V gene lost 4 bases and the J gene lost 9 bases, with 16 bases spanning the gap.

The rearrangement uses TRBV19 and TRBJ1-1; tentatively, D is TRBD1 (5 bases). The CDR3 covers 15 residues. Germline lookup yields CDR1 LNHDA and CDR2 SQIVND (reference sequence). Trimming removed 6 bases at V and 0 bases at J, with 14 bases between. This chain's CDR3 is CASSREFSMNTEAFF. The CDR3 region has the DNA TGTGCCAGTAGCAGGGAATTTTCGATGAACACTGAAGCTTTCTTT.

V and J are TRBV5-6 and TRBJ1-1; perhaps TRBD1 as D (6 bases). This CDR3 region has 15 residues. Germline CDR1 reads SGHDT; CDR2 reads YYEEEE. V was trimmed by 3 bases and J by 0 bases, leaving 12 bases between them. The DNA of the CDR3 is TGTGCCAGCAGCTGGGGGGCGGGAATGAACACTGAAGCTTTCTTT. This sequence encodes CASSWGAGMNTEAFF.

The count of this clone is one. The rearrangement uses TRBV18 and TRBJ1-3; 8 bases align to TRBD1. The CDR3 totals 18 residues. Per the germline V gene, CDR1 is KGHSH and CDR2 is LQKENI. The J segment lost 7 bases and the V segment lost 3 bases, leaving 17 bases of the junction unmatched. The CDR3 nucleotides read TGTGCCAGCTCACCCACCCCTACTTCAGGGGGCAAGGGGAACACCATATATTTT. Its translation: CASSPTPTSGGKGNTIYF.

The chain uses TRBV15 and TRBJ2-7; TRBD1 or TRBD2 may be the D gene (6 bases each). Germline-derived CDR1 and CDR2 are LNHNV and YYDKDF (reference sequence). CDR3 length: 15 amino acids. Trimming removed 0 bases at V and 1 base at J, with 10 bases between. The CDR3 nucleotides read TGTGCCACCAGCAGAGAGGGGGGCAGTTCCTACGAGCAGTACTTC. It specifies CATSREGGSSYEQYF.

The rearrangement uses TRBV27 and TRBJ1-6; D is undetermined. Trimming took off 3 bases at V and 0 bases at J, with 12 bases between the two ends. The CDR3 spans 17 residues. CDR1 is MNHEY and CDR2 is SMNVEV in the germline V gene (reference sequence). CDR3 DNA sequence: TGTGCCAGCAGTTTTGCAACAGTAAGCTCCTATAATTCACCCCTCCACTTT. The encoded protein is CASSFATVSSYNSPLHF.

The gene calls are TRBV15 and TRBJ2-5; 7 positions match TRBD2. The CDR3 loop spans 17 amino acids. Per the germline V gene, CDR1 is LNHNV and CDR2 is YYDKDF (reference sequence). The V and J ends lost 5 bases and 0 bases, in that order; junction bases with no gene match: 12. CDR3 DNA: TGTGCCACCAGCCCTAGGGGAGTAGCGGGCTACCAAGAGACCCAGTACTTC. This encodes CATSPRGVAGYQETQYF.

This clone was found once. This chain joins TRBV7-6 and TRBJ2-3; 9 nucleotides line up with TRBD2. Losses at the gene ends were 4 bases for V and 6 bases for J; bases not matched to a gene: 8. Germline V gene lookup returns CDR1 SGHVS and CDR2 FNYEAQ. The length of the CDR3 is 15 residues. CDR3: CASSSLAGPGDTQYF. The CDR3 coding sequence is TGTGCCAGCAGCTCCCTAGCGGGACCTGGGGATACGCAGTATTTT.

The chain is built from TRBV19 and TRBJ2-1; 7 bases line up with TRBD2. The CDR3 length is 16 residues. J gave up 1 base and V 1 base, and 4 bases lay outside the gene matches. Germline CDR1 reads LNHDA; CDR2 reads SQIVND (reference sequence). The CDR3 nucleotides are TGTGCCAGTAGTATAGGGTCGGGGGGATCCTACAATGAGCAGTTCTTC. Amino acids: CASSIGSGGSYNEQFF.

V and J are TRBV27 and TRBJ1-1; D is unclear. The V gene lost 3 bases and the J gene lost 1 base, with 9 bases spanning the gap. The CDR3 spans 14 residues. CDR1 and CDR2 (germline): MNHEY, SMNVEV (reference sequence). The CDR3: CASSFQAGNTEAFF. The DNA of the CDR3 is TGTGCCAGCAGTTTTCAGGCGGGGAACACTGAAGCTTTCTTT.

The genes are TRBV5-1 and TRBJ2-1; 12 nucleotides match TRBD2. CDR1 and CDR2 from the germline V gene are SGHRS and YFSETQ. V was pared by 4 bases and J by 6 bases, with 5 bases of the junction left unmatched. CDR3 length: 15 amino acids. CDR3 protein: CASSPGLAGSNEQFF. The DNA of the CDR3 is TGCGCCAGCAGCCCTGGACTAGCGGGAAGCAATGAGCAGTTCTTC. Filled out from reference TRBV5-1 and TRBJ2-1, the complete variable domain reads KAGVTQTPRYLIKTRGQQVTLSCSPISGHRSVSWYQQTPGQGLQFLFEYFSETQRNKGNFPGRFSGRQFSNSRSEMNVSTLELGDSALYLCASSPGLAGSNEQFFGPGTRLTVL.

The chain employs TRBV30 and TRBJ2-3; no clear D. V dropped 8 bases and J dropped 0 bases, with 15 bases sitting between them. The length of the CDR3 is 14 residues. CDR1 and CDR2 from the germline V gene are GTSNPN and SVGIG (reference sequence). The CDR3 reads CAARRAASTDTQYF. DNA for the CDR3: TGTGCCGCCAGGCGCGCTGCTAGCACAGATACGCAGTATTTT.